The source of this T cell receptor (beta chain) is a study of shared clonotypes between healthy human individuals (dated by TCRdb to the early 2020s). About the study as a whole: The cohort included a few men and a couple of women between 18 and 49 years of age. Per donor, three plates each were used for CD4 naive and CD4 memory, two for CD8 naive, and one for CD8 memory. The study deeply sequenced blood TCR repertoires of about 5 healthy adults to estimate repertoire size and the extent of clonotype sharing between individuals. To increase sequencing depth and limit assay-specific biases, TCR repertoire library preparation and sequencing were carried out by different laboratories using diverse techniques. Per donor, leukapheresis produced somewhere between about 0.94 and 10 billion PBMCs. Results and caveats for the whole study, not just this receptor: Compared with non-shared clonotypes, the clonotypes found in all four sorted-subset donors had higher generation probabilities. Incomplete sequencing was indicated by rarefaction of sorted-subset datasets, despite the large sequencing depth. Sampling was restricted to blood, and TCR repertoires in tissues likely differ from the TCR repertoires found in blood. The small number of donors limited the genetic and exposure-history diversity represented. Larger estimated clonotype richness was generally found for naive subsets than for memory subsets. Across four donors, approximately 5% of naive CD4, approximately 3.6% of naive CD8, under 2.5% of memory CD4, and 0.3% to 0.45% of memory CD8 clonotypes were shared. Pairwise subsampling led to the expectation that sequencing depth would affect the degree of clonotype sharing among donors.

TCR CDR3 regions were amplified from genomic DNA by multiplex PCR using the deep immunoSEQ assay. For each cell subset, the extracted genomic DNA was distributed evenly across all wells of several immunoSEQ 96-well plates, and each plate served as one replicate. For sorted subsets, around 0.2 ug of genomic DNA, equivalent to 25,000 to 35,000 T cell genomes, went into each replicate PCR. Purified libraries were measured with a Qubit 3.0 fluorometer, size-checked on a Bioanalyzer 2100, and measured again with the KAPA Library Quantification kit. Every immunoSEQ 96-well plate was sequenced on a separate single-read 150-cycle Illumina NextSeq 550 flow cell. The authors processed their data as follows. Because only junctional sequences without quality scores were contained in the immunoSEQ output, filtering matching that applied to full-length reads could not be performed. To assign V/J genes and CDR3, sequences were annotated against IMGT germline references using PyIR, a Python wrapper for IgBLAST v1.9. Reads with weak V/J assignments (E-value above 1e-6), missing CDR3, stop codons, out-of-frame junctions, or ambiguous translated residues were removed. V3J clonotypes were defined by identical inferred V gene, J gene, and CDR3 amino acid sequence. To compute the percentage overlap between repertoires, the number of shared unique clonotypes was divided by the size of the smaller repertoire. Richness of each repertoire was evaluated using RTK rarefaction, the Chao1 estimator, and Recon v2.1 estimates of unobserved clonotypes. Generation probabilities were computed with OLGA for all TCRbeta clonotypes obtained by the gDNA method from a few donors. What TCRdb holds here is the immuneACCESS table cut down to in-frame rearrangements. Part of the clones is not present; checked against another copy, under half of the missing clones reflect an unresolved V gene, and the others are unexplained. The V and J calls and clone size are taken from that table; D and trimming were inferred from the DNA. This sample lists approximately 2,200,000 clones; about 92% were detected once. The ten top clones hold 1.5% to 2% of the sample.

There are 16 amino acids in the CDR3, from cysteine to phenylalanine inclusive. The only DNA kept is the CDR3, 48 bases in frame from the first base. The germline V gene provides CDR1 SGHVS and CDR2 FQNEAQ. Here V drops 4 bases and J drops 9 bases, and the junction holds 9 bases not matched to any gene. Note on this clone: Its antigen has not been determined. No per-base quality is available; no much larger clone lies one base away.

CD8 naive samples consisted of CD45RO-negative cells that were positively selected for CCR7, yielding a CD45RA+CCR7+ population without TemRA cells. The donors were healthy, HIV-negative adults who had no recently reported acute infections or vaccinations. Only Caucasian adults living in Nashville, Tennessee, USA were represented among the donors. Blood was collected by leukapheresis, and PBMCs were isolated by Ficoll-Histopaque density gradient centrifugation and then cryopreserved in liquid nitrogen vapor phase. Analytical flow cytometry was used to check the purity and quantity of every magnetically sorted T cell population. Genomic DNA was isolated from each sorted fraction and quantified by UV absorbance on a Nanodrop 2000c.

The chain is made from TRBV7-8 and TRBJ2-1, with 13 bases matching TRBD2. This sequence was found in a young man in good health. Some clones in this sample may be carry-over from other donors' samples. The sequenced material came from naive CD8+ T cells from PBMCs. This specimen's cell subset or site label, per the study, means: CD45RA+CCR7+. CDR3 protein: CASSWRLAGGGGEQFF. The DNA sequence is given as TGTGCCAGCAGCTGGAGACTAGCGGGAGGAGGGGGTGAGCAGTTCTTC. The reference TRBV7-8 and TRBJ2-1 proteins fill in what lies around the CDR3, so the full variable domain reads GAGVSQSPRYKVAKRGQDVALRCDPISGHVSLFWYQQALGQGPEFLTYFQNEAQLDKSGLPSDRFFAERPEGSVSTLKIQRTQQEDSAVYLCASSWRLAGGGGEQFFGPGTRLTVL.